This T cell receptor beta chain appears in the sequencing data of a study of CD8 T cell repertoires and HIV-1 epitope variants. Study-level information: Each of Twenty-five Gag and Nef epitope peptides stimulated a separate culture. Controls were a CMV, EBV and flu pool, Ebola AY9, and no peptide. 1M T cells were kept uncultured as a baseline. The study, taken as a whole, reports: Nef KF9 drew about five clonotypes and HW9 one, without TAALDMSHF responses.

Trimming stripped 0 bases from V and 5 bases from J, with 16 bases between. This CDR3 is built from 16 residues. Germline CDR1 reads SGHKS; CDR2 reads YYEKEE (reference sequence). Profiling relied on immunoSEQ multiplex PCR, and the TCRdb table lists in-frame clones only, not all of them. The table lists about 6,000 clones, over 60% of them singletons. To note about this clone: Its antigen is undetermined.

This chain connects TRBV5-5 to TRBJ2-3; possibly TRBD2 for D (7 bases). This sequence originates from a male donor with HIV. Sequencing input: cultured CD8+ T cells derived from PBMCs. CDR3 residues: CASSLVVSGGRDTQYF. CDR3 nucleotides: TGTGCCAGCAGCTTGGTAGTTTCGGGGGGCAGAGATACGCAGTATTTT. Full variable domain (remainder filled in from reference TRBV5-5 and TRBJ2-3): DAGVTQSPTHLIKTRGQQVTLRCSPISGHKSVSWYQQVLGQGPQFIFQYYEKEERGRGNFPDRFSARQFPNYSSELNVNALLLGDSALYLCASSLVVSGGRDTQYFGPGTRLTVL.